This T cell receptor beta chain stems from a study of blood T cells in healthy people across ages. Primed by a sample-barcoded 5' primer and a J-beta primer mix, a second PCR proceeded for 7 to 11 cycles. Every cDNA molecule bore a tag from a template-switch adaptor containing 12 random nucleotides. TCRdb re-called the 5' RACE reads through MiXCR, storing one row per CDR3 protein. The data contain about 1 million distinct CDR3 sequences, approximately 25% of them singletons. In the case of this clonotype: Its antigen is not identified.

Study results and caveats: CMV status of donors was unknown, possibly confounding expanded clonotype changes.

Individuals who donated were healthy Caucasians from Russia aged about 6 to 100. The same specimen was also included in a second study, on T cells of mothers and their children.

The sample comprised blood. The TCR sequence derives from a girl between 2 and 10 years old in good health.

This CDR3 reads CASSSRNDPYEQYF. The CDR3 coding sequence is TGTGCCAGCAGCTCGCGAAATGACCCCTACGAGCAGTACTTC. V is TRBV7-9 and J is TRBJ2-7; D is uncertain. V lost 4 bases and J lost 2, with 12 bases in between. In germline, CDR1 is SEHNR, CDR2 FQNEAQ (reference sequence). This CDR3 contains 14 residues.